The 5 T cell receptor beta chains in this list originate from one sample, sequenced in a study of cytomegalovirus exposure and HLA in healthy donors. PCR used 60 Vbeta primers and 13 Jbeta primers. Assay: immunoSEQ multiplex PCR; the TCRdb copy retains only in-frame clones and omits some. The profile shows 110,000 to 150,000 clones, over 60% of them singletons. Sequenced: PBMCs. The origin of the receptors is a woman aged 40-49 years in good health and CMV-seronegative.

The chain has TRBV10-3 and TRBJ1-2, with D possibly being TRBD1 (5 bases). Trimming shortened V by 3 bases and J by 5 bases, and 10 bases separated the two germline ends. This CDR3 has 13 amino acids. Germline V CDR1 and CDR2: ENHRY, SYGVKD. This chain's CDR3 is CAISEPGPYGYTF. The DNA of the CDR3 is TGTGCCATCAGTGAACCAGGGCCTTATGGCTACACCTTC.

This chain joins TRBV18 and TRBJ1-2; D is unresolved. Germline V lookup: CDR1 KGHSH, CDR2 LQKENI. Trimming cost V 1 base and J 2 bases, with 17 bases left between them. The CDR3 has 17 residues. The CDR3 DNA is TGTGCCAGCTCACCACGCCCTCGAAACCCCGAGAACTATGGCTACACCTTC. Its translation: CASSPRPRNPENYGYTF.

This chain connects TRBV2 to TRBJ2-3; 8 bases agree with TRBD2. Per the germline V gene, CDR1 is SNHLY and CDR2 is FYNNEI. Trimming removed 5 bases from V and 10 bases from J; junction bases left unmatched: 8. This CDR3 region has 13 residues. CDR3 in DNA: TGTGCCAGCAGTACCGGGACTAGAGCCCCGCAGTATTTT. Its protein is CASSTGTRAPQYF.

This clone was counted a few times. The chain's CDR3 is CASSRDGTDTEAFF. CDR3 sequence (DNA): TGTGCCAGCAGCCGTGACGGGACAGACACTGAAGCTTTCTTT. The chain has TRBV9 and TRBJ1-1; 7 nucleotides agree with TRBD1. CDR3 length: 14 amino acids. The germline V gene has CDR1 SGDLS and CDR2 YYNGEE. V dropped 4 bases and J dropped 3; count of bases not matched to a gene: 6.

This clone was seen a few times. Written as DNA, the CDR3 is TGTGCCAGCAGCTTGGCCACAGGACAGCCCACAGATACGCAGTATTTT. This translates into CASSLATGQPTDTQYF. V is TRBV5-4 and J is TRBJ2-3, with a possible D match to TRBD1 (6 bases). Deletions cut 0 bases from V and 2 bases from J, with 13 bases between. This CDR3 has 16 residues. Per germline, CDR1 SGHNT and CDR2 YYREEE (reference sequence).